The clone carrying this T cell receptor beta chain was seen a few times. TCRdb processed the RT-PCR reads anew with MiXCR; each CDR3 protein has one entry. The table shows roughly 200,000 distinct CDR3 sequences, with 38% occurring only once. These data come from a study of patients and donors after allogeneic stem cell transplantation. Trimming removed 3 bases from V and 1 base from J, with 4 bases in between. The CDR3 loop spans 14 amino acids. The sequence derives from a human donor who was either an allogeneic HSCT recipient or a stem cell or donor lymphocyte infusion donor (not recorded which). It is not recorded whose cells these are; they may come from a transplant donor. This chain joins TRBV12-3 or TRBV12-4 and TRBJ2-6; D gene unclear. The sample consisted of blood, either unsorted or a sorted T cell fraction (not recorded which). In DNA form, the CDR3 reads TGTGCCAGCAGTTTTTCTTCTGGGGCCAACGTCCTGACTTTC. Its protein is CASSFSSGANVLTF.